The 23 T cell receptor beta chains given below trace back to one sample, sequenced in a study of kidney transplant recipient with SARS-CoV-2 infection. TCRdb ran MiXCR on the reads and lists one entry per CDR3 protein. The sample lists 250,000 or so distinct CDR3 sequences, more than 25% seen once, with roughly 7.3% in the top ten. Sequencing was performed on a blood sample, taken at baseline and on roughly day 110 from a kidney transplant recipient. All receptors derive from a male patient aged 30 to 39 who had COVID-19 and was a kidney transplant recipient. Part of the T cells may come from the graft donor.

This clonotype was observed a single time. The V gene is TRBV19, the J gene TRBJ2-1; D perhaps matches TRBD2 (5 bases). The V gene lost 10 bases and the J gene lost 0 bases, with 22 bases spanning the gap. The germline CDR1 and CDR2 sequences are LNHDA and SQIVND (reference sequence). The CDR3 covers 17 residues. CDR3 loop: CANTQSFVGSSYNEQFF. CDR3 coding DNA: TGTGCCAATACTCAGAGTTTCGTGGGGAGCTCCTACAATGAGCAGTTCTTC.

This clonotype was counted ten times or more. The chain recombines TRBV7-9 with TRBJ2-1, with D unclear. Germline loops: CDR1 SEHNR, CDR2 FQNEAQ (reference sequence). Trimming took off 2 bases at V and 2 bases at J, with 13 bases between the two ends. The CDR3 extends over 16 amino acids. The CDR3 region has the DNA TGTGCCAGCAGCTTACTCGAGAGGTCGGCCTACAATGAGCAGTTCTTC. Amino acids: CASSLLERSAYNEQFF.

Ten or more counts support this clonotype. This chain joins TRBV6-5 and TRBJ1-5; D not certain. With 8 bases removed from V and 9 bases from J, the gap between germline ends came to 17 bases. Per the germline V gene, CDR1 is MNHEY and CDR2 is SVGAGI. CDR3 length: 13 residues. The CDR3 region is CASLGREKTPQHF. In DNA, the CDR3 is TGTGCCAGCCTAGGACGGGAAAAGACGCCCCAGCATTTT.

At least ten counts were recorded for this clonotype. J is TRBJ1-2 and V is TRBV20-1; D gene unclear. The CDR3 sequence is 15 residues long. Trimming took 2 bases from V and 4 from J, leaving 17 bases between them. Germline values: CDR1 DFQATT, CDR2 SNEGSKA (reference sequence). CDR3 residues: CSARPTRMAGYGYTF. As DNA, the CDR3 is TGCAGTGCTAGACCGACACGGATGGCTGGCTATGGCTACACCTTC.

This clonotype was seen many times. This chain joins TRBV6-2 or TRBV6-3 and TRBJ2-5, with D possibly being TRBD1 or TRBD2 (6 bases each). The germline gives CDR1 MNHEY, CDR2 SVGEGT. The V end lost 4 bases, the J end lost 3 bases, and 18 bases lay between the germline ends. This CDR3 is 16 amino acids long. This CDR3 reads CASSSGAVRGKETQYF. The CDR3 region has the DNA TGTGCCAGCAGTTCGGGGGCGGTCAGGGGAAAAGAGACCCAGTACTTC.

This clonotype has only one observation. A much more abundant neighbour one base away suggests this may be a read error. The V gene is TRBV11-2, the J gene TRBJ1-4, with D perhaps matching TRBD1 (5 bases). Germline V gene lookup returns CDR1 SGHAT and CDR2 FQNNGV. Between the trimmed V and J ends, which lost 4 bases and 12 bases, there was a span of 24 bases. This CDR3 has 16 residues. The CDR3 spells CASSSGNRGTREELFF. The CDR3 DNA is TGTGCCAGCAGCTCAGGTAACCGGGGCACCCGAGAGGAACTGTTTTTT.

As concerns this clonotype: This could be a read error, since a much larger clone is one nucleotide away. The V call is TRBV29-1, the J call TRBJ1-1; TRBD1 agrees at 8 bases. J gave up 1 base and V 6 bases, and 4 bases lay outside the gene matches. The CDR3 sequence is 13 residues long. Germline lookup yields CDR1 SQVTM and CDR2 ANQGSEA. CDR3 in amino acids: CSVGDRGNTEAFF. The CDR3 nucleotides are TGCAGCGTAGGCGACAGGGGGAACACTGAAGCTTTCTTT.

In this sample, this clonotype turned up many times. This rearrangement joins TRBV15 to TRBJ1-4; TRBD1 aligns across 11 bases. The V segment lost 1 base and the J segment 7 bases; nucleotides outside the gene matches: 2. Germline V gene data show CDR1 as LNHNV and CDR2 as YYDKDF (reference sequence). This CDR3 is 15 amino acids long. The CDR3 nucleotides are TGTGCCACCAGCAGAGGAGGGACAGGGGGTGAAAAACTGTTTTTT. Amino acid sequence: CATSRGGTGGEKLFF.

This clonotype was found many times. The V gene is TRBV6-5, the J gene TRBJ1-1, with D hard to call. V was shortened by 7 bases and J by 3 bases, with 12 bases between the two germline ends. There are 13 residues in the CDR3. Germline CDR1 is MNHEY and CDR2 is SVGAGI. CDR3 DNA sequence: TGTGCCAGCAACCTTGGGCGGGACACTGAAGCTTTCTTT. The encoded protein is CASNLGRDTEAFF.

This clonotype was detected only a few times. This rearrangement joins TRBV24-1 to TRBJ1-2; D is uncertain. This CDR3 comprises 17 residues. Between the trimmed V and J ends, which lost 5 bases and 4 bases, there was a span of 22 bases. The V gene's germline CDR1 is KGHDR and CDR2 SFDVKD. The CDR3 nucleotides are TGTGCCACCAGTGCCAGAGTTAGTACCAGAAAGACCTATGGCTACACCTTC. It translates to CATSARVSTRKTYGYTF.

Ten or more counts support this clonotype. This chain joins TRBV2 and TRBJ1-5; D uncertain. Trimming removed 1 base from V and 4 bases from J, with 11 bases in between. The CDR3 spans 15 residues. Germline lookup yields CDR1 SNHLY and CDR2 FYNNEI. The CDR3 DNA reads as TGTGCCAGCAGTGAAGGGGCAGGTGATAATCAGCCCCAGCATTTT. This encodes CASSEGAGDNQPQHF. Variable domain in full (rest from reference TRBV2 and TRBJ1-5): EPEVTQTPSHQVTQMGQEVILRCVPISNHLYFYWYRQILGQKVEFLVSFYNNEISEKSEIFDDQFSVERPDGSNFTLKIRSTKLEDSAMYFCASSEGAGDNQPQHFGDGTRLSIL.

As for this clonotype: This sequence may be a read error, since a much larger clone differs from it by one base. This sequence joins TRBV21-1 and TRBJ2-3. TRBV21-1 is termed a pseudogene. This CDR3 contains 17 residues. This CDR3 reads CASRLLVATVMQDTQYF. DNA of the CDR3: TGTGCCAGCAGACTACTGGTAGCTACAGTCATGCAAGATACGCAGTATTTT.

Many counts were recorded for this clonotype. The genes are TRBV3-1 and TRBJ1-1, with D uncertain. Germline V CDR1 and CDR2: LGHDT, YNNKEL (reference sequence). V lost 5 bases and J lost 4, with 23 bases in between. The CDR3 has 17 residues. CDR3 DNA sequence: TGTGCCAGCAGCTCCTTCCCTCCCATTTCAATTCGCACTGAAGCTTTCTTT. It yields the protein CASSSFPPISIRTEAFF.

This clonotype was recorded at least ten times. The chain combines TRBV7-8 with TRBJ1-5, with D unresolved. The ends were cut back, 1 base at V and 0 bases at J, with 7 bases in the middle. The germline CDR1 and CDR2 sequences are SGHVS and FQNEAQ. There are 15 residues in the CDR3. The CDR3 loop reads CASSLEGYSNQPQHF. Here the CDR3 DNA reads TGTGCCAGCAGCTTAGAGGGCTATAGCAATCAGCCCCAGCATTTT.

This clonotype was seen ten or more times. The gene calls are TRBV6-5 and TRBJ2-6; no firm D call. CDR1 and CDR2 from the germline V gene are MNHEY and SVGAGI. The V gene lost 0 bases and the J gene lost 4 bases, with 10 bases spanning the gap. The CDR3 is made up of 16 amino acids. The CDR3 DNA reads as TGTGCCAGCAGTTACTCGGTGGGTACCGGGGCCAACGTCCTGACTTTC. Protein sequence: CASSYSVGTGANVLTF.

This clonotype was seen a handful of times. CDR3 sequence: CASSPTGVVNEQFF. As DNA, the CDR3 is TGTGCCAGCAGTCCGACAGGGGTCGTCAATGAGCAGTTCTTC. V usage is TRBV6-6 and J usage is TRBJ2-1; the match to TRBD1 covers 8 bases. Germline V lookup: CDR1 MNHNY, CDR2 SVGAGI (reference sequence). J lost 6 bases, V lost 5 bases, and 6 bases had no gene match. The CDR3 consists of 14 residues.

About this clonotype itself: Possible read error: a much larger clone is one base away. The CDR3 loop is CASSEVAPYGKTYSYTF. For the CDR3, the DNA is TGTGCCAGCAGTGAGGTGGCGCCTTACGGAAAGACCTATAGCTACACCTTC. The chain couples TRBV6-9 to TRBJ1-2; no definite D call. This CDR3 contains 17 residues. The germline gives CDR1 MNHGY, CDR2 SVAAGI.

This clonotype was seen a handful of times. J is TRBJ2-1 and V is TRBV20-1; 9 positions agree with TRBD1. Trimming removed 5 bases from V and 0 bases from J; junction bases left unmatched: 11. Germline V gene sequence: CDR1 DFQATT, CDR2 SNEGSKA (reference sequence). This CDR3 has 17 residues. CDR3: CSAPSGQGLSSYNEQFF. The DNA of the CDR3 is TGCAGTGCTCCCTCGGGACAGGGACTCAGCTCCTACAATGAGCAGTTCTTC.

This clonotype was seen more than once but under ten times. The chain is built from TRBV6-1 and TRBJ2-3; TRBD1 matches at 7 bases. Germline V CDR1 and CDR2: MNHNS, SASEGT. Germline trimming cut 2 bases from V and 0 bases from J; bases unmatched to any gene: 5. The CDR3 runs 16 residues. This CDR3 reads CASSERGGVSTDTQYF. CDR3 sequence (DNA): TGTGCCAGCAGTGAACGAGGGGGCGTCAGCACAGATACGCAGTATTTT.

In its sample, this clonotype was seen many times. The chain joins TRBV2 to TRBJ1-3; D unclear. CDR1 is SNHLY and CDR2 is FYNNEI in the germline V gene. The CDR3 is made up of 16 amino acids. The ends were cut back, 8 bases at V and 0 bases at J, with 17 bases in the middle. The CDR3 spells CASQPEYSFSGNTIYF. CDR3 DNA sequence: TGTGCCAGCCAACCGGAATACAGTTTCTCTGGAAACACCATATATTTT.

On this clonotype itself: A read error is possible here, since a much larger clone lies one base away. In DNA, the CDR3 is TGTGCTAGTGGTTCAAGGGACAGGGGAGTAGAGCAGTACTTC. Translating gives CASGSRDRGVEQYF. The chain combines TRBV12-5 with TRBJ2-7; 10 nucleotides line up with TRBD1. Per the germline V gene, CDR1 is LGHNT and CDR2 is FRNRAP. The CDR3 is made up of 14 amino acids. V was clipped by 4 bases and J by 7 bases; unmatched bases: 7.

Points on this clonotype: This sequence may be a read error, since a much larger clone differs from it by one base. This chain links TRBV6-6 with TRBJ1-3, with D uncertain. Germline V gene lookup returns CDR1 MNHNY and CDR2 SVGAGI (reference sequence). This CDR3 has 16 amino acids. Here the CDR3 reads CAGSIGPPSSGNTIYF. The CDR3, as DNA: TGTGCCGGCAGTATCGGGCCCCCTAGCTCTGGAAACACCATATATTTT.

There are many counts of this clonotype. V is TRBV7-9 and J is TRBJ2-7; TRBD2 matches 9 bases. This CDR3 region has 14 residues. Germline trimming cut 6 bases from V and 6 bases from J; bases unmatched to any gene: 9. Germline values: CDR1 SEHNR, CDR2 FQNEAQ (reference sequence). CDR3 amino acids: CASSQTGTSREQYF. In DNA form, the CDR3 reads TGTGCCAGCAGTCAAACCGGGACTAGCCGCGAGCAGTACTTC.